The 15 T cell receptor beta chains in this list originate from one sample, sequenced in a study of blood T cell repertoires in COVID-19. The data were produced by immunoSEQ multiplex PCR, yet TCRdb's version contains in-frame clones alone and is incomplete. The table has approximately 490,000 clones, about 85% seen once. The source material was PBMCs or T cells enriched from blood (not recorded which). These receptors were obtained from an older woman who had recovered from COVID-19.

The chain has TRBV2 and TRBJ1-5, with a tentative D call TRBD1 (6 bases). Looked up from germline, CDR1 is SNHLY and CDR2 is FYNNEI. Trimming shortened V by 4 bases and J by 4 bases, and 11 bases separated the two germline ends. The CDR3 is 14 residues long. CDR3 in DNA: TGTGCCAGCAGTGGAAATAGGGGGAATCAGCCCCAGCATTTT. Its translation is CASSGNRGNQPQHF.

This clone showed up just a few times. The chain carries TRBV7-6 and TRBJ1-4; 9 nucleotides line up with TRBD1. With 5 bases clipped from V and 7 bases from J, the junction kept 11 bases outside the gene matches. CDR1 is SGHVS and CDR2 is FNYEAQ in the germline V gene. The CDR3 is made up of 16 amino acids. The CDR3 is CASSPRPTGGIEKLFF. Written as DNA, the CDR3 is TGTGCCAGCAGCCCCCGCCCGACAGGGGGAATTGAAAAACTGTTTTTT.

This clone has just one count. The J gene is TRBJ2-5, the V gene TRBV5-4, with D uncertain. There are 14 residues in the CDR3. In germline, CDR1 is SGHNT, CDR2 YYREEE (reference sequence). Trimming took 2 bases from V and 2 from J, leaving 10 bases between them. The CDR3: CASSFGGSQETQYF. The CDR3 nucleotides read TGTGCCAGCAGCTTTGGCGGTTCACAAGAGACCCAGTACTTC.

In its sample, this clone was seen once. The chain couples TRBV12-3 or TRBV12-4 to TRBJ1-4, with D possibly TRBD1 on 6 matching bases. CDR3 size: 11 residues. V lost 11 bases and J 8 bases, leaving 12 bases between the germline ends. The CDR3 DNA reads as TGTGCCTCTGGACAGAGAGAAAAACTGTTTTTT. Amino acid sequence: CASGQREKLFF.

This sequence joins TRBV9 and TRBJ2-7; D not resolved. The germline CDR1 and CDR2 sequences are SGDLS and YYNGEE. Trimming removed 5 bases from V and 5 bases from J, with 14 bases in between. This CDR3 region has 13 residues. CDR3 nucleotide sequence: TGTGCCAGCAGTCAAGACACTGTCCACGAGCAGTACTTC. Amino acids: CASSQDTVHEQYF.

The V call is TRBV2, the J call TRBJ2-7; D gene uncertain. Per the germline V gene, CDR1 is SNHLY and CDR2 is FYNNEI. Deletions cut 0 bases from V and 7 bases from J, with 4 bases between. CDR3 length: 11 residues. The DNA for the CDR3 is TGTGCCAGCAGTGAAGCTGTAGAGCAGTACGTC. Protein product: CASSEAVEQYV.

J is TRBJ2-3 and V is TRBV2, with D possibly matching TRBD2 (6 bases). This CDR3 is built from 15 residues. Trimming took off 6 bases at V and 0 bases at J, with 13 bases between the two ends. From germline, CDR1 is SNHLY and CDR2 FYNNEI. In DNA form, the CDR3 reads TGTGCCAGCAGGATGGGGGGTACTAGCACAGATACGCAGTATTTT. Translation: CASRMGGTSTDTQYF.

V is TRBV2 and J is TRBJ1-5; D gene ambiguous. The CDR3 sequence is 14 residues long. Germline V lookup: CDR1 SNHLY, CDR2 FYNNEI. Trimming stripped 8 bases from V and 0 bases from J, with 11 bases between. The CDR3 loop reads CASASRYSNQPQHF. The CDR3 coding sequence is TGTGCCAGCGCGTCGCGTTATAGCAATCAGCCCCAGCATTTT.

A single count supports this clone. The rearrangement joins TRBV11-2 to TRBJ2-4; 14 positions match TRBD2. Losses at the gene ends were 3 bases for V and 9 bases for J; bases not matched to a gene: 4. Germline-derived CDR1 and CDR2 are SGHAT and FQNNGV. The length of the CDR3 is 15 residues. The CDR3 protein is CASSFATSGGAIQYF. DNA for the CDR3: TGTGCCAGCAGCTTCGCGACTAGCGGGGGGGCCATTCAGTACTTC.

This clone was observed a single time. J is TRBJ2-7 and V is TRBV5-1, with D possibly TRBD1 on 5 matching bases. V was trimmed by 6 bases and J by 6 bases, leaving 10 bases between them. Germline CDR1 SGHRS, CDR2 YFSETQ. CDR3 size: 11 residues. CDR3 loop: CASTDSSEQYF. CDR3 coding DNA: TGCGCCAGCACTGACAGTTCCGAGCAGTACTTC.

V usage is TRBV7-2 and J usage is TRBJ2-1, with no clear D. The V end was cut by 0 bases, the J end by 0 bases, with 6 bases between. There are 15 residues in the CDR3. Germline-derived CDR1 and CDR2 are SGHTA and FQGNSA. CDR3 protein: CASSLAPGSYNEQFF. The CDR3 bases are TGTGCCAGCAGCTTAGCGCCCGGCTCCTACAATGAGCAGTTCTTC.

The genes are TRBV3-1 (or the pseudogene TRBV3-2) and TRBJ2-2; D perhaps matches TRBD1 (5 bases). Germline lookup yields CDR1 LGHDT and CDR2 YNNKEL (reference sequence). The CDR3 has 17 residues. V lost 2 bases to trimming and J lost 7 bases, with 20 bases between them. The CDR3 coding sequence is TGTGCCAGCAGCCAACGGAGCCGTGCAGGGATGGACGGGGAGCTGTTTTTT. Encoded protein: CASSQRSRAGMDGELFF.

The rearrangement links TRBV30 to TRBJ1-5, with 8 bases fitting TRBD1. Germline V gene data show CDR1 as GTSNPN and CDR2 as SVGIG (reference sequence). The CDR3 has 14 residues. The V and J ends lost 0 bases and 6 bases, in that order; junction bases with no gene match: 4. The CDR3 region is CAWSVQGAGQPQHF. In nucleotides, the CDR3 is TGTGCCTGGAGTGTCCAGGGGGCAGGTCAGCCCCAGCATTTT. The entire variable domain, with the rest obtained from reference TRBV30 and TRBJ1-5, is as follows: SQTIHQWPATLVQPVGSPLSLECTVEGTSNPNLYWYRQAAGRGLQLLFYSVGIGQISSEVPQNLSASRPQDRQFILSSKKLLLSDSGFYLCAWSVQGAGQPQHFGDGTRLSIL.

The chain carries TRBV3-1 (or the pseudogene TRBV3-2) and TRBJ1-2, with 7 bases fitting TRBD1. The CDR3 covers 14 residues. The germline gives CDR1 LGHDT, CDR2 YNNKEL (reference sequence). V lost 2 bases, J lost 11 bases, and 11 bases stayed unmatched. This CDR3 reads CASSQSSGGTAYTF. Here the CDR3 DNA reads TGTGCCAGCAGCCAATCCTCCGGAGGGACAGCATACACCTTC.

The chain has TRBV28 and TRBJ2-3; the D gene is possibly TRBD2 (6 bases). V shed 6 bases and J shed 4 bases, with 14 bases lying between them. From germline, CDR1 is MDHEN and CDR2 SYDVKM. CDR3 length: 14 amino acids. The CDR3 spells CASRSSERADTQYF. In DNA form, the CDR3 reads TGTGCCAGCAGGTCTAGCGAAAGGGCAGATACGCAGTATTTT.